Each of the 21 T cell receptor beta chains below was sequenced from the same sample in a study of blood T cell repertoires in COVID-19. Assay: immunoSEQ multiplex PCR; the TCRdb copy retains only in-frame clones and omits some. This sample has 55,000 to 75,000 clones, with around 80% found just once. The material sequenced was peripheral blood. The receptor set was obtained from a man aged 80 or over with acute or convalescent COVID-19.

This chain joins TRBV10-3 and TRBJ2-3; D perhaps matches TRBD2 (5 bases). CDR1 and CDR2 from the germline V gene are ENHRY and SYGVKD. V was cut by 3 bases and J by 2 bases, with 12 bases left in between. The CDR3 extends over 15 amino acids. The CDR3 protein is CAISDPGINTDTQYF. The CDR3 nucleotides are TGTGCCATCAGTGATCCCGGGATCAACACAGATACGCAGTATTTT.

This clone was found once. The chain links TRBV4-1 to TRBJ2-2, with 10 bases matching TRBD1. Trimming took 0 bases from V and 4 from J; bases not matched to a gene: 2. Germline V gene sequence: CDR1 MGHRA, CDR2 YSYEKL. This CDR3 contains 16 residues. CDR3 residues: CASSQDGTGATGELFF. The CDR3 DNA is TGCGCCAGCAGCCAAGATGGGACAGGGGCCACCGGGGAGCTGTTTTTT.

The rearrangement joins TRBV4-2 to TRBJ2-7; D perhaps matches TRBD2 (7 bases). The CDR3 consists of 17 residues. Looked up from germline, CDR1 is LGHNA and CDR2 is YNFKEQ. V was clipped by 0 bases and J by 4 bases, with 19 bases between them. CDR3 in DNA: TGTGCCAGCAGCCAAGATGTCGACCCCGGGGGGCTATACGAGCAGTACTTC. This translates into CASSQDVDPGGLYEQYF.

The chain employs TRBV7-6 and TRBJ2-5, with D possibly TRBD1 on 5 matching bases. The germline CDR1 and CDR2 sequences are SGHVS and FNYEAQ. CDR3 size: 16 residues. Trimming left V 3 bases short and J 5 bases short, with 19 bases between. Here the CDR3 reads CASSFLETVGFETQYF. In nucleotides, the CDR3 is TGTGCCAGCAGCTTCCTCGAGACAGTAGGTTTCGAGACCCAGTACTTC.

This clone was seen more than once but under ten times. This rearrangement joins TRBV27 to TRBJ1-5; 7 bases align to TRBD1. Trimming took 5 bases from V and 0 from J; bases not matched to a gene: 7. CDR1 is MNHEY and CDR2 is SMNVEV in the germline V gene (reference sequence). This CDR3 is built from 16 residues. The CDR3 region has the DNA TGTGCCAGCAGTCCCCACGGGACAGATAGCAATCAGCCCCAGCATTTT. Encoded protein: CASSPHGTDSNQPQHF.

The chain has TRBV7-9 and TRBJ2-5; D gene uncertain. From germline, CDR1 is SEHNR and CDR2 FQNEAQ (reference sequence). The CDR3 length is 11 residues. Trimming removed 3 bases from V and 5 bases from J, with 4 bases in between. The CDR3 DNA reads as TGTGCCAGCAGCTTTCAGGAGACCCAGTACTTC. Amino acid sequence: CASSFQETQYF.

The chain recombines TRBV6-1 with TRBJ1-2; TRBD1 matches at 7 bases. V shed 3 bases, J shed 2 bases, and the junction held 12 bases outside the gene matches. The CDR3 length is 17 residues. Germline CDR1 MNHNS, CDR2 SASEGT. This chain's CDR3 is CASSDLYRDSANYGYTF. The CDR3 DNA is TGTGCCAGCAGTGATCTGTACCGGGACAGTGCGAACTATGGCTACACCTTC.

J is TRBJ2-7 and V is TRBV7-2, with no clear D. CDR1 is SGHTA, CDR2 FQGNSA, per germline. With 1 base removed from V and 4 bases from J, the gap between germline ends came to 14 bases. The length of the CDR3 is 15 residues. The CDR3 protein is CASSLDGMQTYEQYF. In nucleotides, the CDR3 is TGTGCCAGCAGCTTAGACGGAATGCAGACATACGAGCAGTACTTC.

This clone occurred a few times. The chain combines TRBV7-9 with TRBJ1-2; TRBD1 matches 7 bases. J lost 6 bases, V lost 3 bases, and 10 bases had no gene match. The germline V gene has CDR1 SEHNR and CDR2 FQNEAQ (reference sequence). The CDR3 spans 15 residues. For the CDR3, the DNA is TGTGCCAGCAGCTTCTTCCCCAACAGGGGTCATGGCTACACCTTC. Its protein is CASSFFPNRGHGYTF.

The CDR3 DNA reads as TGTGCCAGCAGCCAACTAGCAGGAGGGCCCTACGAGCAGTACTTC. Translated, it gives CASSQLAGGPYEQYF. The genes are TRBV7-2 and TRBJ2-7; possibly TRBD2 for D (6 bases). CDR1 is SGHTA, CDR2 FQGNSA, per germline. This CDR3 comprises 15 residues. Between the trimmed V and J ends, which lost 5 bases and 2 bases, there was a span of 16 bases.

J is TRBJ2-2 and V is TRBV5-1, with D maybe TRBD2 (5 bases). This CDR3 comprises 15 residues. Germline V CDR1 and CDR2: SGHRS, YFSETQ. Trimming took 0 bases from V and 3 from J, leaving 9 bases between them. Here the CDR3 reads CASSLVSRDTGELFF. In DNA form, the CDR3 reads TGCGCCAGCAGCTTGGTCTCGCGGGACACCGGGGAGCTGTTTTTT.

V is TRBV6-2 or TRBV6-3 and J is TRBJ2-3; 8 bases match TRBD1. Germline V gene sequence: CDR1 MNHEY, CDR2 SVGEGT. After removal of 7 bases from V and 2 bases from J, the junction contained 14 bases not matched to a gene. The CDR3 contains 17 residues. The CDR3 reads CASNPSTGVIFTDTQYF. The CDR3 DNA is TGTGCCAGCAACCCCTCGACAGGGGTCATCTTCACAGATACGCAGTATTTT.

The count of this clone is one. V is TRBV6-5 and J is TRBJ1-2; D not certain. Trimming removed 2 bases from V and 5 bases from J, with 12 bases in between. This CDR3 comprises 14 residues. CDR1 MNHEY and CDR2 SVGAGI come from the germline V gene. The chain's CDR3 is CASSYAAAGYGYTF. DNA for the CDR3: TGTGCCAGCAGTTACGCCGCGGCTGGATATGGCTACACCTTC.

This clone was seen only once. The chain employs TRBV28 and TRBJ2-1; the match to TRBD2 covers 9 bases. The CDR3 contains 14 residues. Germline V gene lookup returns CDR1 MDHEN and CDR2 SYDVKM. Losses at the gene ends were 10 bases for V and 8 bases for J; bases not matched to a gene: 12. The CDR3 coding sequence is TGTGCCACAGATTATAGCGGGAGTAAGGATGAGCAGTTCTTC. Protein: CATDYSGSKDEQFF.

This clone showed up just a few times. The chain combines TRBV12-3 or TRBV12-4 with TRBJ2-7, with no clear D. The CDR3 is 13 amino acids. Trimming took 3 bases from V and 7 from J, leaving 13 bases between them. CDR3 loop: CASSLGRRWEQYF. The CDR3 DNA reads as TGTGCCAGCAGTTTGGGCCGCCGTTGGGAGCAGTACTTC.

This rearrangement joins TRBV2 to TRBJ2-2; 7 bases are a match to TRBD1. The CDR3 has 14 amino acids. Germline assignment: CDR1 SNHLY and CDR2 FYNNEI. The J segment lost 3 bases and the V segment lost 7 bases, leaving 5 bases of the junction unmatched. CDR3 region: CASKRGPDTGELFF. CDR3 DNA sequence: TGTGCCAGCAAAAGGGGGCCGGACACCGGGGAGCTGTTTTTT.

This rearrangement joins TRBV30 to TRBJ2-3; 10 positions match TRBD2. The CDR3 sequence is 14 residues long. J lost 6 bases, V lost 8 bases, and 11 bases had no gene match. Germline lookup yields CDR1 GTSNPN and CDR2 SVGIG (reference sequence). The CDR3 protein is CARGASGGGDTQYF. In DNA, the CDR3 is TGTGCCCGAGGAGCTAGCGGGGGAGGGGATACGCAGTATTTT.

The V and J genes are TRBV20-1 and TRBJ2-3; TRBD2 matches at 8 bases. Losses at the gene ends were 3 bases for V and 3 bases for J; bases not matched to a gene: 8. CDR3 length: 15 residues. The germline V gene has CDR1 DFQATT and CDR2 SNEGSKA (reference sequence). CDR3 protein: CSASRLREGTDTQYF. The CDR3 nucleotides are TGCAGTGCTAGTCGTTTACGGGAGGGAACAGATACGCAGTATTTT.

The chain has TRBV1 and TRBJ2-6; TRBD2 is taken as the D call from the table, unchecked against the DNA. TRBV1 is deemed a pseudogene. The CDR3 has 15 residues. CDR3 residues: CTSRNQRLRANVLTF. CDR3 in DNA: TGCACCAGCAGGAACCAGCGTTTGCGGGCCAACGTCCTGACTTTC.

This rearrangement joins TRBV7-2 to TRBJ2-7; D is perhaps TRBD1 (6 bases). CDR3 size: 13 residues. Germline assignment: CDR1 SGHTA and CDR2 FQGNSA. Trimming shortened V by 5 bases and J by 5 bases, and 13 bases separated the two germline ends. DNA of the CDR3: TGTGCCAGCAGCCCGAGGGCAGGGGACGAGCAGTACTTC. Amino acids: CASSPRAGDEQYF. Supplemented by reference TRBV7-2 and TRBJ2-7, the full variable domain reads GAGVSQSPSNKVTEKGKDVELRCDPISGHTALYWYRQSLGQGLEFLIYFQGNSAPDKSGLPSDRFSAERTGGSVSTLTIQRTQQEDSAVYLCASSPRAGDEQYFGPGTRLTVT.

This sequence joins TRBV12-3 or TRBV12-4 and TRBJ2-1; D is possibly TRBD1 (6 bases). This CDR3 comprises 13 residues. V shed 10 bases and J shed 6 bases, with 16 bases lying between them. The CDR3 loop reads CATQRQARNEQFF. CDR3 in DNA: TGTGCCACCCAGCGACAGGCCCGCAATGAGCAGTTCTTC.